This T cell receptor (beta chain) was sequenced during a study of cytomegalovirus exposure and HLA in healthy donors. Study-wide background: The roughly 670 first-cohort repertoires shared a platform with the 130 or so validation repertoires, as reported in a later analysis. Study-level findings and limits: A list of roughly 160 TCR beta chains associated with cytomegalovirus was given. Most observed TCR sequences were rare, whereas some public TCRs were detected in many donors.

Data came from immunoSEQ multiplex PCR; TCRdb stores just in-frame clones and leaves some out. Of 150,000 to 200,000 clones in the sample, more than 75% are singletons; the top ten hold roughly 1.5%. The V segment lost 10 bases and the J segment 11 bases; nucleotides outside the gene matches: 10. CDR3 length: 14 residues. The germline gives CDR1 ENHRY, CDR2 SYGVKD. On this clone: Antigen: not known.

The clonotype comes from a woman aged 18 to 35 in good health and CMV-seronegative. The chain combines TRBV10-3 with TRBJ2-3; 15 bases fit TRBD2. The specimen was PBMCs. The CDR3 DNA reads TGTGCCACACAACCGGGACTAGCGGGGGGAAAGCAGTATTTT. As protein: CATQPGLAGGKQYF.